This entry concerns a single T cell receptor beta chain. Its specificity is not known. The germline V gene has CDR1 SGDLS and CDR2 YYNGEE. V shed 5 bases and J shed 0 bases, with 17 bases lying between them. This CDR3 spans 16 amino acids. Inclusion required at least two post-ART and at least one pre-ART PBMC samples. The source of the sample is a study of long-term antiretroviral therapy in people with HIV. The study, taken as a whole, reports: Blood dates from the mid-2000s to the late 2010s, possibly under older ART regimens. Control repertoires displayed wider CDR3 length ranges than the HIV repertoires.

They ran version v3.0 of the immunoSEQ assay at survey level. TCRdb's copy holds only in-frame clones and misses some; the assay was immunoSEQ multiplex PCR. The sample has 25,000 to 35,000 clones; about 86% are singletons. The source material was unsorted PBMCs, sampled 0.8 years after starting antiretroviral therapy. This rearrangement joins TRBV9 to TRBJ1-2; D perhaps matches TRBD1 (5 bases). The receptor was derived from a woman under 40 with HIV. CDR3 in amino acids: CASSGIGEQTNYGYTF. Here the CDR3 DNA reads TGTGCCAGCAGTGGCATAGGGGAACAAACTAACTATGGCTACACCTTC.